The table lists the clone carrying this TCR beta chain with many counts. The antigen remains undetermined. Germline lookup yields CDR1 MDHEN and CDR2 SYDVKM. Germline trimming cut 8 bases from V and 4 bases from J; bases unmatched to any gene: 9. The CDR3 runs 15 residues. The sample is drawn from a study of blood T cells in healthy people across ages. The wider study: For every two T cells, template switching captured about one barcoded beta molecule.

Regarding the study as a whole: With naive T cell percentage, TCR beta diversity showed a strong correlation. When set beside aged donors, long-lived donors presented more naive CD4+ cells and higher diversity. Not knowing donor CMV status may have confounded expanded clonotype changes.

Sample-barcoded 5' priming and a J-beta primer mix drove a second PCR of about 7 to 12 cycles. TCRdb reprocessed the 5' RACE reads with MiXCR, giving one entry per CDR3 protein. This repertoire shows 700,000 or so distinct CDR3 sequences, around two fifths found once; its top ten account for about 30%. The chain joins TRBV28 to TRBJ2-1, with 9 nucleotides matching TRBD1. The sequenced sample consisted of blood. The receptor comes from an elderly man in good health. CDR3 region: CASLRGQGIYNEQFF. The CDR3 DNA reads as TGTGCCAGCCTCCGAGGACAGGGGATTTACAATGAGCAGTTCTTC.